The clone carrying this T cell receptor (beta chain) was counted ten times or more. The sample comes from a study of neurological immune-mediated disorders. With 10-nucleotide random UMIs included, cDNA was synthesized by 5'RACE. From the 5' RACE reads, TCRdb called clonotypes with MiXCR, one entry per CDR3 protein. In the table there are approximately 70,000 distinct CDR3 sequences, roughly a tenth of which are singletons. This CDR3 comprises 14 residues. The V gene's germline CDR1 is DFQATT and CDR2 SNEGSKA (reference sequence). With 6 bases clipped from V and 9 bases from J, the junction kept 9 bases outside the gene matches. Time point: longitudinal time-point 1 (baseline). The starting material, 2 million PBMCs stored at -80 C, gave rise to the unsorted libraries.

The TCR sequence derives from a man aged 25-45 years in good health. V and J are TRBV20-1 and TRBJ2-1, with 12 bases fitting TRBD2. The material sequenced was PBMCs. CDR3 region: CSAAGLAGRIEQFF. As DNA, the CDR3 is TGCAGTGCCGCGGGACTAGCGGGCCGGATTGAGCAGTTCTTC.